What follows are 30 T cell receptor beta chains derived from one specimen sequenced in a study of Ad26.COV2.S vaccination and SARS-CoV-2 variants. Profiled with immunoSEQ multiplex PCR; TCRdb holds only in-frame clones, not every one. The data contain under 550,000 clones, 90% of them singletons. As for treatment: roughly 18 received Ad26.COV2.S at low or high dose, single or two shots; roughly five received placebo; per-sample allocation not given. Sample collection was performed on day 63 after the first vaccine or placebo injection. The sample was peripheral blood, taken in a trial of Ad26.COV2.S vaccine versus placebo. The origin of the receptors is a person between 18 and 59 years old who received the Ad26.COV2.S COVID-19 vaccine or a placebo.

The V call is TRBV4-3, the J call TRBJ2-7; D is perhaps TRBD2 (6 bases). CDR1 and CDR2 from the germline V gene are LGHNA and YSLEER. V lost 4 bases and J lost 3, with 25 bases in between. The CDR3 totals 18 residues. This CDR3 is CASSLQGVGAGRYYEQYF. CDR3 coding DNA: TGCGCCAGCAGCCTCCAAGGAGTCGGTGCCGGGAGATACTACGAGCAGTACTTC.

The chain links TRBV19 to TRBJ2-3; no reliable D call. The V end was cut by 1 base, the J end by 4 bases, with 12 bases between. In germline, CDR1 is LNHDA, CDR2 SQIVND (reference sequence). This CDR3 comprises 15 residues. CDR3 DNA: TGTGCCAGTAGTATAGGATTGGGATTCGCAGATACGCAGTATTTT. It translates to CASSIGLGFADTQYF. Full variable domain (rest looked up from reference TRBV19 and TRBJ2-3): DGGITQSPKYLFRKEGQNVTLSCEQNLNHDAMYWYRQDPGQGLRLIYYSQIVNDFQKGDIAEGYSVSREKKESFPLTVTSAQKNPTAFYLCASSIGLGFADTQYFGPGTRLTVL.

Worth noting for this clone: This same CDR3 is encoded by further DNA sequences in the sample. This chain connects TRBV30 to TRBJ2-5; D is uncertain. The CDR3 length is 11 residues. The ends were cut back, 0 bases at V and 4 bases at J, with 3 bases in the middle. The V gene's germline CDR1 is GTSNPN and CDR2 SVGIG (reference sequence). The DNA of the CDR3 is TGTGCCTGGAGTGTAAGAGAGACCCAGTACTTC. This encodes CAWSVRETQYF.

The V call is TRBV4-1, the J call TRBJ2-7, with D perhaps assigned TRBD1 or TRBD2 (5 bases each). Germline CDR1 is MGHRA and CDR2 is YSYEKL. Trimming pared 0 bases from V and 3 bases from J, leaving 18 bases between. This CDR3 has 17 residues. CDR3 coding DNA: TGCGCCAGCAGCCAAGAAGTTGGCACTCGGGGCGGCTACGAGCAGTACTTC. Its protein product is CASSQEVGTRGGYEQYF.

The V and J genes are TRBV5-3 and TRBJ2-3; 12 nucleotides agree with TRBD2. TRBV5-3 is an ORF; its function is uncertain. V lost 4 bases, J lost 2 bases, and 5 bases stayed unmatched. The CDR3 has 16 residues. In DNA form, the CDR3 reads TGTGCCAGAAGCCAGACTAGCGGGAGTTACACAGATACGCAGTATTTT. This translates into CARSQTSGSYTDTQYF.

The chain recombines TRBV6-7 with TRBJ2-7, with 10 bases aligning to TRBD2. TRBV6-7 is filed as an ORF, its function uncertain. CDR3 length equals 14 residues. V lost 7 bases to trimming and J lost 2 bases; unmatched junction nucleotides: 5. DNA of the CDR3: TGTGCCAGCATCTGGACTAGCGGAACCTACGAGCAGTACTTC. Protein sequence: CASIWTSGTYEQYF.

This rearrangement joins TRBV29-1 to TRBJ2-6; TRBD2 might be the D (5 bases). Trimming took 3 bases from V and 2 from J, leaving 5 bases between them. In germline, CDR1 is SQVTM, CDR2 ANQGSEA. This CDR3 has 13 residues. CDR3 nucleotides: TGCAGCGTTGACGGGGCTGGGGCCAACGTCCTGACTTTC. This codes for CSVDGAGANVLTF.

This chain connects TRBV29-1 to TRBJ2-1; 12 bases match TRBD2. CDR1 is SQVTM, CDR2 ANQGSEA, per germline. CDR3 length: 15 amino acids. V lost 4 bases to trimming and J lost 9 bases; unmatched junction nucleotides: 10. The CDR3 reads CSVGLAGGSRSEQFF. Written as DNA, the CDR3 is TGCAGCGTTGGGCTAGCGGGAGGGTCGCGATCTGAGCAGTTCTTC.

The chain links TRBV7-9 to TRBJ2-1; the D call may be TRBD1 or TRBD2 (5 bases each). V dropped 3 bases and J dropped 8 bases, with 14 bases sitting between them. The length of the CDR3 is 14 residues. Germline loops: CDR1 SEHNR, CDR2 FQNEAQ (reference sequence). For the CDR3, the DNA is TGTGCCAGCAGCTTCCAATGGCGAGGGGATGAGCAGTTCTTC. This encodes CASSFQWRGDEQFF.

The chain joins TRBV29-1 to TRBJ2-1; 11 bases fit TRBD2. This CDR3 spans 13 amino acids. J gave up 6 bases and V 7 bases, and 5 bases lay outside the gene matches. CDR1 and CDR2 (germline): SQVTM, ANQGSEA. CDR3 protein: CSAGLAELNEQFF. The DNA of the CDR3 is TGCAGCGCGGGACTAGCGGAGCTCAATGAGCAGTTCTTC.

This clone came up a few times. The chain has TRBV9 and TRBJ2-2, with TRBD2 matching over 7 bases. After removal of 0 bases from V and 0 bases from J, the junction contained 5 bases not matched to a gene. CDR1 and CDR2 from the germline V gene are SGDLS and YYNGEE. The CDR3 has 17 residues. The CDR3 is CASSVASGDANTGELFF. The CDR3 bases are TGTGCCAGCAGCGTAGCTAGCGGAGACGCGAACACCGGGGAGCTGTTTTTT.

V is TRBV7-9 and J is TRBJ1-1, with D unresolved. CDR1 and CDR2 (germline): SEHNR, FQNEAQ (reference sequence). The CDR3 extends over 15 amino acids. V lost 2 bases and J lost 0, with 10 bases in between. As DNA, the CDR3 is TGTGCCAGCAGCTTAAGGGCAGGAGTGAACACTGAAGCTTTCTTT. Residues: CASSLRAGVNTEAFF. Complete variable domain (other parts from reference TRBV7-9 and TRBJ1-1): DTGVSQNPRHKITKRGQNVTFRCDPISEHNRLYWYRQTLGQGPEFLTYFQNEAQLEKSRLLSDRFSAERPKGSFSTLEIQRTEQGDSAMYLCASSLRAGVNTEAFFGQGTRLTVV.

This clone was counted between two and nine times. This rearrangement joins TRBV5-5 to TRBJ2-2; a possible D gene is TRBD1 (6 bases). The CDR3 is 15 amino acids. Trimming pared 5 bases from V and 0 bases from J, leaving 11 bases between. The germline V gene encodes CDR1 SGHKS and CDR2 YYEKEE (reference sequence). The CDR3 region is CASSRDIANTGELFF. CDR3 DNA: TGTGCCAGCAGTCGGGACATCGCGAACACCGGGGAGCTGTTTTTT.

The gene calls are TRBV27 and TRBJ1-3, with D tentatively TRBD1 (5 bases). Per the germline V gene, CDR1 is MNHEY and CDR2 is SMNVEV (reference sequence). Trimming removed 6 bases from V and 3 bases from J, with 15 bases in between. The CDR3 is made up of 15 amino acids. CDR3 in DNA: TGTGCCAGCAGCCCCGAGAGGGGATTTGGAAACACCATATATTTT. It is translated as CASSPERGFGNTIYF.

The rearrangement joins TRBV6-2 or TRBV6-3 to TRBJ2-1; D call uncertain. The V gene's germline CDR1 is MNHEY and CDR2 SVGEGT. Trimming left V 5 bases short and J 5 bases short, with 19 bases between. The CDR3 is 16 residues long. CDR3: CASSPLFMRPNNEQFF. DNA for the CDR3: TGTGCCAGCAGTCCCCTCTTTATGAGGCCCAACAATGAGCAGTTCTTC.

V usage is TRBV6-2 or TRBV6-3 and J usage is TRBJ2-5; 8 bases map to TRBD2. This CDR3 is 18 amino acids long. CDR1 MNHEY and CDR2 SVGEGT come from the germline V gene. V gave up 2 bases and J gave up 5 bases; unmatched junction bases: 16. The CDR3 DNA follows: TGTGCCAGCAGTTACGGCTTACTAGCGGAACCTATCAGGGAGACCCAGTACTTC. This encodes CASSYGLLAEPIRETQYF.

Only one count was recorded for this clone. The gene calls are TRBV18 and TRBJ2-1, with 13 bases that match TRBD2. The germline CDR1 and CDR2 sequences are KGHSH and LQKENI. V shed 3 bases, J shed 7 bases, and the junction held 9 bases outside the gene matches. The CDR3 consists of 17 residues. CDR3 DNA sequence: TGTGCCAGCTCACCGAGGACTAGCGGGAGAATAAGAAATGAGCAGTTCTTC. It specifies CASSPRTSGRIRNEQFF.

The V call is TRBV15, the J call TRBJ1-1; 9 positions match TRBD1. The V gene's germline CDR1 is LNHNV and CDR2 YYDKDF (reference sequence). The length of the CDR3 is 16 residues. The V gene end was trimmed by 1 base and the J gene end by 5 bases; junction bases not matched to a gene: 8. This chain's CDR3 is CATSRVGGTGKTEAFF. The CDR3 region has the DNA TGTGCCACCAGCAGAGTGGGGGGGACAGGGAAAACTGAAGCTTTCTTT.

J is TRBJ2-5 and V is TRBV5-4; 12 positions agree with TRBD2. Looked up from germline, CDR1 is SGHNT and CDR2 is YYREEE (reference sequence). The ends lost 4 bases at V and 1 base at J; junction bases unmatched: 5. The CDR3 runs 16 residues. The CDR3 reads CASSQGLAGLQETQYF. DNA of the CDR3: TGTGCCAGCAGCCAGGGACTAGCGGGCCTCCAAGAGACCCAGTACTTC.

The chain uses TRBV9 and TRBJ1-1; D unresolved. The V end was cut by 4 bases, the J end by 0 bases, with 7 bases between. The CDR3 runs 13 residues. Looked up from germline, CDR1 is SGDLS and CDR2 is YYNGEE. The CDR3 DNA sequence: TGTGCCAGCAGCAATGCAGTGAACACTGAAGCTTTCTTT. This sequence encodes CASSNAVNTEAFF.

This clone was seen once. The genes are TRBV2 and TRBJ2-4; TRBD2 matches at 7 bases. Germline V gives CDR1 SNHLY, CDR2 FYNNEI. V gave up 6 bases and J gave up 0 bases; unmatched junction bases: 5. The CDR3 runs 15 residues. The CDR3 reads CASRGGVLAKNIQYF. As DNA, the CDR3 is TGTGCCAGCAGGGGGGGGGTTCTAGCCAAAAACATTCAGTACTTC.

This clone occurred many times. The V and J genes are TRBV9 and TRBJ1-1; D not resolved. The V gene's germline CDR1 is SGDLS and CDR2 YYNGEE. This CDR3 is built from 12 residues. The germline V and J ends were trimmed by 0 bases and 3 bases, with 3 bases remaining between them. The CDR3 protein is CASSVVDTEAFF. CDR3 sequence (DNA): TGTGCCAGCAGCGTAGTCGACACTGAAGCTTTCTTT. Combining the CDR3 with reference TRBV9 and TRBJ1-1 gives the whole variable domain DSGVTQTPKHLITATGQRVTLRCSPRSGDLSVYWYQQSLDQGLQFLIQYYNGEERAKGNILERFSAQQFPDLHSELNLSSLELGDSALYFCASSVVDTEAFFGQGTRLTVV.

This clone occurred once. The genes are TRBV19 and TRBJ2-7; D may correspond to TRBD1 or TRBD2 (5 bases each). The CDR3 runs 15 residues. V shed 5 bases and J shed 4 bases, with 18 bases lying between them. The germline CDR1 and CDR2 sequences are LNHDA and SQIVND (reference sequence). In nucleotides, the CDR3 is TGTGCCAGTAGTGTTCAGCCGGGACCAAATTACGAGCAGTACTTC. Its protein product is CASSVQPGPNYEQYF.

This chain links TRBV10-1 with TRBJ2-1; 12 bases line up with TRBD2. Trimming at V came to 3 bases and at J to 7 bases, leaving 13 bases not matched to a gene. The CDR3 runs to 18 residues. Germline CDR1 and CDR2: WNHNN and SYGVQD (reference sequence). For the CDR3, the DNA is TGCGCCAGCAGTGATATCCGTCGGCCTAGCGGGAGGGGGAATGAGCAGTTCTTC. It yields the protein CASSDIRRPSGRGNEQFF.

A note on this clone: At one end, the junction sequence differs from germline, possibly due to a read error. This specimen includes other DNA sequences encoding the same CDR3. This chain uses TRBV5-6 with TRBJ2-7; D may be TRBD2 (6 bases). The germline gives CDR1 SGHDT, CDR2 YYEEEE. The CDR3 loop spans 16 amino acids. The CDR3 DNA reads TGTGCCAGCAGCTCCCCCCCCGGGAGACTATTGTTCGAGCAGTATTTC. Protein: CASSSPPGRLLFEQYF.

The V call is TRBV7-6, the J call TRBJ2-1, with TRBD2 matching 10 bases. CDR1 and CDR2 (germline): SGHVS, FNYEAQ. Trimming at V came to 3 bases and at J to 3 bases, leaving 2 bases not matched to a gene. The length of the CDR3 is 15 residues. CDR3 sequence reads: CASSFLAGDYNEQFF. CDR3 DNA: TGTGCCAGCAGCTTTCTAGCGGGAGACTACAATGAGCAGTTCTTC.

In this sample, this clone turned up once. CDR3 loop: CASSIRGYQPQHF. The CDR3 DNA reads as TGTGCCAGTAGTATAAGGGGATATCAGCCCCAGCATTTT. The chain carries TRBV19 and TRBJ1-5, with a weak D call TRBD1 (5 bases). V was cut by 2 bases and J by 5 bases, with 7 bases left in between. There are 13 residues in the CDR3. CDR1 LNHDA and CDR2 SQIVND come from the germline V gene (reference sequence).

The rearrangement uses TRBV13 and TRBJ1-1; 8 bases agree with TRBD1. V dropped 0 bases and J dropped 4; count of bases not matched to a gene: 4. Germline CDR1 PRHDT, CDR2 FYEKMQ (reference sequence). This CDR3 is built from 15 residues. CDR3 sequence: CASSLGGQGITEAFF. The CDR3 DNA reads as TGTGCCAGCAGCTTAGGAGGACAGGGAATCACTGAAGCTTTCTTT.

The rearrangement uses TRBV3-1 (or the pseudogene TRBV3-2) and TRBJ1-5, with D possibly being TRBD1 (5 bases). The CDR3 loop spans 15 amino acids. CDR1 LGHDT and CDR2 YNNKEL come from the germline V gene (reference sequence). Trimming cost V 4 bases and J 2 bases, with 12 bases left between them. The CDR3 is CASSPGTAGNQPQHF. CDR3 DNA sequence: TGTGCCAGCAGCCCCGGGACGGCGGGCAATCAGCCCCAGCATTTT.

The rearrangement uses TRBV11-3 and TRBJ2-7; 10 bases align to TRBD1. Germline-derived CDR1 and CDR2 are SGHNT and YENEEA. The CDR3 contains 13 residues. As DNA, the CDR3 is TGTGGACTAGACAGGGGGCACCCCTACGAGCAGTACTTC. This encodes CGLDRGHPYEQYF.